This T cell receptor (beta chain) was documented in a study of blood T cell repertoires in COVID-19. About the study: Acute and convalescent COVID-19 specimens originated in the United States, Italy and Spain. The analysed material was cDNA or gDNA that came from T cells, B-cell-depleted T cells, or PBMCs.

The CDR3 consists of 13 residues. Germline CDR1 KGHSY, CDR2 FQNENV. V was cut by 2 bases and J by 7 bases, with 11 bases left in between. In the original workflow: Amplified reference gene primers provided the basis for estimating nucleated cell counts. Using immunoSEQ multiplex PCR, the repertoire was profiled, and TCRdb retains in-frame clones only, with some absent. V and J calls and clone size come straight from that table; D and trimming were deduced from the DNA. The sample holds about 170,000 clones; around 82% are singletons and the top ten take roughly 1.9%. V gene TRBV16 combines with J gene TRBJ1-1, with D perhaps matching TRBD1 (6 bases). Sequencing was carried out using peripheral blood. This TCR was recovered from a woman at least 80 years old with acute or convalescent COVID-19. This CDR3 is CASSQDRLSEAFF. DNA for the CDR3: TGTGCCAGCAGCCAAGACAGGTTAAGTGAAGCTTTCTTT.